This entry concerns a single T cell receptor (beta chain). In germline, CDR1 is MDHEN, CDR2 SYDVKM. This CDR3 has 14 amino acids. V was clipped by 6 bases and J by 6 bases, with 17 bases between them. Original processing methods: The assay estimated nucleated cells by amplifying reference gene primers. Assay: immunoSEQ multiplex PCR; the TCRdb copy retains only in-frame clones and omits some. That table gives V, J and clone size, and the DNA gave D and trimming. The table has under 300,000 clones, around nine tenths seen once. The data stem from a study of blood T cell repertoires in COVID-19. Study information: Samples of COVID-19 (acute and convalescent) were obtained from the United States, Italy and Spain. The cDNA or gDNA used as material had been derived from T cells, B-cell-depleted T cells, or PBMCs.

What was sequenced was peripheral blood. The origin of this receptor is a man aged 45-65 years with acute or convalescent COVID-19. This chain connects TRBV28 to TRBJ1-2, with D unresolved. The CDR3 DNA reads as TGTGCCAGCAGCCCACCTTGGACGGGGAATGGCTACACCTTC. Translation gives CASSPPWTGNGYTF.